This entry lists 2 T cell receptor beta chains sequenced from one sample in a study of identical twins. One entry per CDR3 protein, called by TCRdb with MiXCR from the 5' RACE reads. The data contain hundreds of thousands of distinct CDR3 sequences, more than 6.5% of them singletons. These data also formed part of another study, on yellow fever vaccine responses in identical twins.

Input material: memory (CD45RO+) T cells sorted from blood. These TCRs come from a woman in her late teens or twenties in good health.

The CDR3 loop is CASSVSSRGIANTGELFF. The CDR3 coding sequence is TGTGCCAGCAGCGTAAGTTCAAGGGGTATTGCGAACACCGGGGAGCTGTTTTTT. This chain links TRBV9 with TRBJ2-2, with a tentative D call TRBD1 (5 bases). This CDR3 is built from 18 residues. Trimming left V 1 base short and J 0 bases short, with 16 bases between. Germline loops: CDR1 SGDLS, CDR2 YYNGEE.

A few counts support this clonotype. The chain uses TRBV6-1 and TRBJ2-5; TRBD1 or TRBD2 may be the D gene (5 bases each). In germline, CDR1 is MNHNS, CDR2 SASEGT. The V gene lost 6 bases and the J gene lost 4 bases, with 12 bases spanning the gap. The CDR3 consists of 13 residues. CDR3 DNA: TGTGCCAGCAGGACACCCGGGACAGAGACCCAGTACTTC. Translated, it gives CASRTPGTETQYF.